Included here is one T cell receptor (beta chain) sequence, with context. The antigen is unknown. This sample is part of a study of response to subunit inactivated influenza vaccine. Study-wide results and limits: Only a handful of new T cells, the authors suggested, are recruited with each seasonal influenza vaccination.

The CDR3 consists of 17 residues. CDR1 is SGHNT, CDR2 YENEEA, per germline. Trimming shortened V by 0 bases and J by 2 bases, and 13 bases separated the two germline ends. TCRdb processed the RT-PCR reads anew with MiXCR; each CDR3 protein has one entry. The sample comprises around 750,000 distinct CDR3 sequences, 20% to 25% of which are singletons, and more than 8.5% rests with the top ten. This TCR came from a man in his fifties who received an inactivated influenza vaccine. This specimen was PBMCs from blood, taken less than 6 days after vaccination. V and J are TRBV11-3 and TRBJ2-2, with D uncertain. CDR3 in DNA: TGTGCCAGCAGCTTAGATCCGTCACGGCTTAACACCGGGGAGCTGTTTTTT. Amino acid sequence: CASSLDPSRLNTGELFF.